This TCR beta chain was captured in a study of response to subunit inactivated influenza vaccine. Study-wide findings and caveats: It was suggested by the authors that few new T cells are recruited by each seasonal influenza vaccination.

This CDR3 region has 14 residues. Trimming took off 2 bases at V and 6 bases at J, with 10 bases between the two ends. Each CDR3 protein is one row after TCRdb ran MiXCR on the RT-PCR reads. The repertoire consists of roughly 500,000 distinct CDR3 sequences, with more than 15% occurring once and the leading ten covering less than 4%. Ten or more counts support this clonotype. Its specificity is not known. The TCR originated in a man in his fifties or sixties who received an inactivated influenza vaccine. The sequencing used CD4+ T cells sorted from PBMCs, collected roughly 24 months after vaccination. J is TRBJ2-2 and V is TRBV12-3 or TRBV12-4; D ambiguous. The CDR3 region is CASSLSGSPGELFF. CDR3 DNA: TGTGCCAGCAGTTTATCCGGTAGCCCCGGGGAGCTGTTTTTT.